One sample yielded the 20 T cell receptor beta chains listed below, sequenced in a study of technical replicates of blood from a handful of donors. Data came from immunoSEQ multiplex PCR; TCRdb stores just in-frame clones and leaves some out. The table records approximately 16,000 clones, roughly 86% of them present only once. Sequenced sample: PBMCs. The receptors here all came from a human donor in good health.

The gene calls are TRBV28 and TRBJ1-2, with D possibly matching TRBD1 (5 bases). Germline CDR1 reads MDHEN; CDR2 reads SYDVKM. Trimming removed 6 bases from V and 6 bases from J, with 14 bases in between. CDR3 length: 13 residues. The DNA for the CDR3 is TGTGCCAGCAGCCAGGACACATTGGATGGCTACACCTTC. Translated: CASSQDTLDGYTF.

This clone was found once. The V and J genes are TRBV18 and TRBJ2-6; perhaps TRBD1 as D (6 bases). The germline V and J ends were trimmed by 1 base and 0 bases, with 13 bases remaining between them. Germline CDR1 and CDR2: KGHSH and LQKENI. CDR3 length equals 18 residues. This chain's CDR3 is CASSPRVQGSSGANVLTF. CDR3 sequence (DNA): TGTGCCAGCTCACCACGGGTACAGGGAAGCTCTGGGGCCAACGTCCTGACTTTC.

The chain has TRBV28 and TRBJ2-1; 7 nucleotides agree with TRBD2. The ends lost 3 bases at V and 6 bases at J; junction bases unmatched: 8. CDR3 length: 15 amino acids. Germline loops: CDR1 MDHEN, CDR2 SYDVKM. The CDR3 nucleotides are TGTGCCAGCAGTTTTTGGGGGAGGGCCGGCAATGAGCAGTTCTTC. This sequence encodes CASSFWGRAGNEQFF.

This clone has just one count. This chain connects TRBV6-5 to TRBJ1-2, with 7 bases matching TRBD1. Germline-derived CDR1 and CDR2 are MNHEY and SVGAGI. Trimming at V came to 2 bases and at J to 4 bases, leaving 4 bases not matched to a gene. CDR3 length: 14 residues. As DNA, the CDR3 is TGTGCCAGCAGTTACAGTGCAGGGGGCTATGGCTACACCTTC. Protein product: CASSYSAGGYGYTF.

The CDR3 region is CSARTSGTDTQYF. CDR3 DNA: TGCAGCGCTCGGACTAGCGGCACAGATACGCAGTATTTT. The rearrangement links TRBV29-1 to TRBJ2-3; 9 bases agree with TRBD2. V dropped 7 bases and J dropped 1; count of bases not matched to a gene: 3. The germline V gene encodes CDR1 SQVTM and CDR2 ANQGSEA. The CDR3 spans 13 residues.

The chain couples TRBV29-1 to TRBJ2-2; 7 bases align to TRBD1. J was trimmed by 0 bases and V by 5 bases; bases with no gene match: 3. CDR1 and CDR2 (germline): SQVTM, ANQGSEA. The CDR3 is made up of 14 amino acids. The CDR3 DNA follows: TGCAGCGTTCTAGGGACAGCGAACACCGGGGAGCTGTTTTTT. This encodes CSVLGTANTGELFF.

This clone was counted only a few times. The chain has TRBV10-3 and TRBJ2-7; D is perhaps TRBD2 (6 bases). V was clipped by 4 bases and J by 2 bases, with 9 bases between them. This CDR3 comprises 13 residues. Germline V gene sequence: CDR1 ENHRY, CDR2 SYGVKD. CDR3 residues: CAISARETYEQYF. The CDR3 DNA reads as TGTGCCATCAGTGCACGGGAGACCTACGAGCAGTACTTC.

This clone came up once. The chain links TRBV9 to TRBJ1-5; no firm D call. The CDR3 spans 16 residues. From germline, CDR1 is SGDLS and CDR2 YYNGEE. Between the trimmed V and J ends, which lost 0 bases and 0 bases, there was a span of 10 bases. This CDR3 reads CASSVGADYSNQPQHF. The CDR3 DNA reads TGTGCCAGCAGCGTAGGGGCCGATTATAGCAATCAGCCCCAGCATTTT.

The chain links TRBV5-1 to TRBJ2-3; 11 positions agree with TRBD2. The CDR3 is 16 amino acids. CDR1 and CDR2 from the germline V gene are SGHRS and YFSETQ. The ends lost 5 bases at V and 3 bases at J; junction bases unmatched: 8. The CDR3 protein is CASSNVLAGVTDTQYF. CDR3 nucleotide sequence: TGCGCCAGCAGTAACGTACTAGCGGGAGTAACAGATACGCAGTATTTT.

This clone was recorded once. The chain carries TRBV5-6 and TRBJ2-7; weak D call: TRBD1 (6 bases). Germline V gene sequence: CDR1 SGHDT, CDR2 YYEEEE. The CDR3 consists of 11 residues. Deletions cut 3 bases from V and 7 bases from J, with 8 bases between. CDR3 residues: CASSYGQEQYF. CDR3 nucleotide sequence: TGTGCCAGCAGCTACGGACAGGAGCAGTACTTC.

The chain uses TRBV29-1 and TRBJ2-7; TRBD2 might be the D (5 bases). Germline-derived CDR1 and CDR2 are SQVTM and ANQGSEA. This CDR3 contains 14 residues. Trimming pared 3 bases from V and 7 bases from J, leaving 19 bases between. CDR3 in amino acids: CSVEGLASEREQYF. Written as DNA, the CDR3 is TGCAGCGTTGAGGGGTTAGCGTCGGAGCGGGAGCAGTACTTC.

The V and J genes are TRBV5-1 and TRBJ1-5; possible D gene TRBD1, 6 bases. This CDR3 contains 15 residues. V shed 2 bases and J shed 6 bases, with 15 bases lying between them. The V gene's germline CDR1 is SGHRS and CDR2 YFSETQ. The CDR3 DNA sequence: TGCGCCAGCAGCTTTTCAGGGGAGTCGAGTCAGCCCCAGCATTTT. As protein: CASSFSGESSQPQHF.

The V and J genes are TRBV4-2 and TRBJ2-3, with 10 bases lining up with TRBD2. CDR3 length: 15 amino acids. V shed 4 bases and J 3 bases; nucleotides not matched to a gene: 4. CDR1 and CDR2 (germline): LGHNA, YNFKEQ. The CDR3 sequence: CASSRPGLATDTQYF. The CDR3 DNA reads as TGTGCCAGCAGCCGTCCGGGACTAGCGACAGATACGCAGTATTTT.

This rearrangement joins TRBV10-2 to TRBJ2-7; a possible D gene is TRBD2 (6 bases). Germline assignment: CDR1 WSHSY and CDR2 SAAADI. The CDR3 has 13 amino acids. The ends were cut back, 4 bases at V and 5 bases at J, with 12 bases in the middle. The chain's CDR3 is CASSVAGLNEQYF. For the CDR3, the DNA is TGCGCCAGCAGTGTCGCGGGATTGAACGAGCAGTACTTC.

The genes are TRBV9 and TRBJ2-1; D ambiguous. Between the trimmed V and J ends, which lost 3 bases and 9 bases, there was a span of 16 bases. From germline, CDR1 is SGDLS and CDR2 YYNGEE. The CDR3 covers 14 residues. The CDR3 region is CASSERSGGTEQFF. For the CDR3, the DNA is TGTGCCAGCAGCGAACGGTCAGGTGGTACTGAGCAGTTCTTC.

The chain couples TRBV6-1 to TRBJ2-1, with 9 bases lining up with TRBD1. CDR3 length: 15 residues. J was trimmed by 3 bases and V by 4 bases; bases with no gene match: 4. CDR1 MNHNS and CDR2 SASEGT come from the germline V gene. The CDR3 is CASSGGQGNYNEQFF. The DNA of the CDR3 is TGTGCCAGCAGTGGCGGACAGGGGAACTACAATGAGCAGTTCTTC.

CDR3 bases: TGTGCCAGCAGTTACTCTCTAGCGGGGTCCTACGAGCAGTACTTC. Amino acid sequence: CASSYSLAGSYEQYF. The rearrangement uses TRBV6-5 and TRBJ2-7; 9 nucleotides align to TRBD2. This CDR3 comprises 15 residues. V shed 0 bases and J 1 base; nucleotides not matched to a gene: 1. Germline lookup yields CDR1 MNHEY and CDR2 SVGAGI.

The chain uses TRBV11-2 and TRBJ2-1; 13 positions agree with TRBD2. The CDR3 consists of 17 residues. Germline V lookup: CDR1 SGHAT, CDR2 FQNNGV. The V gene end was trimmed by 4 bases and the J gene end by 1 base; junction bases not matched to a gene: 4. CDR3 residues: CASSSRLAGGSYNEQFF. The CDR3 nucleotides read TGTGCCAGCAGCTCCAGACTAGCGGGAGGATCCTACAATGAGCAGTTCTTC.

This chain connects TRBV25-1 to TRBJ2-3; 7 bases agree with TRBD1. Trimming took 6 bases from V and 6 from J; bases not matched to a gene: 6. The CDR3 has 13 amino acids. Germline V gives CDR1 MGHDK, CDR2 SYGVNS. The CDR3 reads CASRLTGEDTQYF. CDR3 coding DNA: TGTGCCAGCAGACTCACAGGGGAGGATACGCAGTATTTT.

This chain uses TRBV28 with TRBJ2-1; TRBD2 aligns across 8 bases. The trim removed 0 bases at V and 9 bases at J, leaving 7 bases unmatched. Germline values: CDR1 MDHEN, CDR2 SYDVKM. The CDR3 extends over 15 amino acids. The CDR3 sequence: CASSLWLSGRGEQFF. The CDR3 DNA reads TGTGCCAGCAGTTTATGGTTGAGCGGGAGAGGTGAGCAGTTCTTC.